This TCR beta chain was sequenced in a study of T-cell memory formation after mild COVID-19. Study-level information: TCR clusters mostly belonged to single donors.

This clonotype was counted ten times or more. Its antigen is undetermined. Study-wide points: Pre-infection memory already had some responding clones, implying cross-reactive memory joined.

TCRdb passed the 5' RACE reads through MiXCR, listing each CDR3 protein once. The table has around 340,000 distinct CDR3 sequences, approximately 14% seen once. Per the germline V gene, CDR1 is MNHEY and CDR2 is SMNVEV (reference sequence). V gave up 8 bases and J gave up 3 bases, with 28 bases separating them. This CDR3 is 19 amino acids long. Specimen: PBMCs or a T cell subset sorted from them (not recorded which). The rearrangement links TRBV27 to TRBJ2-2; TRBD1 might be the D (6 bases). The clonotype comes from a young man who had mild COVID-19 (a few samples of this study predate the infection). Cell type and time point are not known. In DNA, the CDR3 is TGTGCCAGCCACCCCCAACGACGGGACACTCGTCCGTACACCGGGGAGCTGTTTTTT. Protein product: CASHPQRRDTRPYTGELFF.